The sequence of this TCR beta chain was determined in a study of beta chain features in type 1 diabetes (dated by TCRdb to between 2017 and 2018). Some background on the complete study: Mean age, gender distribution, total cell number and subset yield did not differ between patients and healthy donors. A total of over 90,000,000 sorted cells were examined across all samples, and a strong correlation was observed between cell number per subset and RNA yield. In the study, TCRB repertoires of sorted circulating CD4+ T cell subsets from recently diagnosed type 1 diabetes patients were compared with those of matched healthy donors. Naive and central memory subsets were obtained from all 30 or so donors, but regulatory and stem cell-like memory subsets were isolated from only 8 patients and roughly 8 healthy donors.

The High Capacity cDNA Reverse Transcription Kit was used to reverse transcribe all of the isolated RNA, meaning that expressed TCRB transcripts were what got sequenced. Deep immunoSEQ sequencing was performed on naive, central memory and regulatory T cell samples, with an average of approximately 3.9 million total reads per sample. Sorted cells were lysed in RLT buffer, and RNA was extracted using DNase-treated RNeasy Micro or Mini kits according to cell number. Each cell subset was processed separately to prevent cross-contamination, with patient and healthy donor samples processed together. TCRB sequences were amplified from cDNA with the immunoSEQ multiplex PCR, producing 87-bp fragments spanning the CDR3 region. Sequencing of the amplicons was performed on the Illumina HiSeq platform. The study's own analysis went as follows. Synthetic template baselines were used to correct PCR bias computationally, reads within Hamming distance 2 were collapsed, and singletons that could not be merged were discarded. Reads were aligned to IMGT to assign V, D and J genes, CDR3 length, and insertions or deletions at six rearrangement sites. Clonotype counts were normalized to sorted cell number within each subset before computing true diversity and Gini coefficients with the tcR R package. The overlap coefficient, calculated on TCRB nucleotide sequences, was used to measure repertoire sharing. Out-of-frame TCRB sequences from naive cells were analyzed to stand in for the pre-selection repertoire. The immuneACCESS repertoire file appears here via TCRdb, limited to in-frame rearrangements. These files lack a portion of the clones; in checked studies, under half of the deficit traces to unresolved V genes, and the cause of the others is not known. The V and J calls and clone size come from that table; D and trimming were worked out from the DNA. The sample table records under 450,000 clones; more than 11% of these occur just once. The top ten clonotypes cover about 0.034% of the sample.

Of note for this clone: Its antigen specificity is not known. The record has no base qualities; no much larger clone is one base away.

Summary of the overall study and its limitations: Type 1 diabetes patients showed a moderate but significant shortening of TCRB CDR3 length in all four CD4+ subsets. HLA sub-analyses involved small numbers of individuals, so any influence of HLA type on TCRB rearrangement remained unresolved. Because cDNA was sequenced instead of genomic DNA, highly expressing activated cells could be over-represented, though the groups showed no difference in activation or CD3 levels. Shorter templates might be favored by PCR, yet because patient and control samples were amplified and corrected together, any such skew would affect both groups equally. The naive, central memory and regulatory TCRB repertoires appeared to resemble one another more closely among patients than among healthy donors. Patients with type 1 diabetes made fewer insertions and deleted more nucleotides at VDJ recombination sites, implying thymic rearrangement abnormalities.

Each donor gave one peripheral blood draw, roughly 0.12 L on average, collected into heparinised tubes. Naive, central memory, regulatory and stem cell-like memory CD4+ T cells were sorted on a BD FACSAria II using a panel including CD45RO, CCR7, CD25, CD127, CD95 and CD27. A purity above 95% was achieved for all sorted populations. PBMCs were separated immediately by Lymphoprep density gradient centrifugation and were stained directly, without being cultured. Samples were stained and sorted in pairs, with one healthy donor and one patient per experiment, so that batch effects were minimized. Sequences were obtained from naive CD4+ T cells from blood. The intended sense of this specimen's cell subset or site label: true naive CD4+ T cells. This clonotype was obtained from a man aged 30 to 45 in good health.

The CDR3 protein: CSVGRKGNTEAFF. The DNA reads TGCAGCGTTGGCCGAAAGGGGAACACTGAAGCTTTCTTT. The sequence is built from TRBV29-1 and TRBJ1-1, with no reliable assignment of the D segment. The CDR3, from cysteine to phenylalanine, totals 13 residues. The retained sequence is limited to the CDR3, 39 bases, with the frame set at the first base. V and J lose 4 bases and 1 base, and a span of 10 bases separates them. For CDR1 and CDR2, the germline V gene lists SQVTM and ANQGSEA. Supplemented by the reference TRBV29-1 and TRBJ1-1 proteins around the CDR3, the complete variable domain is SAVISQKPSRDICQRGTSLTIQCQVDSQVTMMFWYRQQPGQSLTLIATANQGSEATYESGFVIDKFPISRPNLTFSTLTVSNMSPEDSSIYLCSVGRKGNTEAFFGQGTRLTVV.